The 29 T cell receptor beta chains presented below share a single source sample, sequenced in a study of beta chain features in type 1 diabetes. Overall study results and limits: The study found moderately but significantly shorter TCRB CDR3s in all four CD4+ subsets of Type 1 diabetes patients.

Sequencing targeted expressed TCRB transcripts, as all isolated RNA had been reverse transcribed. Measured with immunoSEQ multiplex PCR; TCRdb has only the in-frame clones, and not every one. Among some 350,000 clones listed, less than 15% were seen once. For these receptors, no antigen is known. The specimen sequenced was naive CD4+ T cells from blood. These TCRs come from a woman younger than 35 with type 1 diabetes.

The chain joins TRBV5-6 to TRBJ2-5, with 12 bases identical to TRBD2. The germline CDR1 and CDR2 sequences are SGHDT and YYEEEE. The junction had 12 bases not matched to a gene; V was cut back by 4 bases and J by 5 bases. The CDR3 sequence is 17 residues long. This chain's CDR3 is CASSRNLAGGPGETQYF. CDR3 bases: TGTGCCAGCAGCCGGAACCTAGCGGGAGGGCCCGGGGAGACCCAGTACTTC.

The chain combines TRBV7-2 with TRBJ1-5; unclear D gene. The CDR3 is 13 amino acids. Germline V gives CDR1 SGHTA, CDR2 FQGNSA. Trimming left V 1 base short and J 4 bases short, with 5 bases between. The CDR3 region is CASSLEPNQPQHF. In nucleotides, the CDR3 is TGTGCCAGCAGCTTAGAGCCGAATCAGCCCCAGCATTTT.

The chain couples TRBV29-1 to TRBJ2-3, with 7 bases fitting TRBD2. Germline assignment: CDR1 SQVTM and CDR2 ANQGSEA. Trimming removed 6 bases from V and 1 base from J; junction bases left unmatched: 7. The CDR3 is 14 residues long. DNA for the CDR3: TGCAGCGTAAAGACTAGCTTGGGCACAGATACGCAGTATTTT. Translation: CSVKTSLGTDTQYF.

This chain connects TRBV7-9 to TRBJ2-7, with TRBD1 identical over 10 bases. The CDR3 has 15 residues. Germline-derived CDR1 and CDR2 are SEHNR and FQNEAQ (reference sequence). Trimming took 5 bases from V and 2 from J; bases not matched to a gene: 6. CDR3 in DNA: TGTGCCAGCAGCCGAGGGGACAGGGGAGCCTACGAGCAGTACTTC. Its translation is CASSRGDRGAYEQYF.

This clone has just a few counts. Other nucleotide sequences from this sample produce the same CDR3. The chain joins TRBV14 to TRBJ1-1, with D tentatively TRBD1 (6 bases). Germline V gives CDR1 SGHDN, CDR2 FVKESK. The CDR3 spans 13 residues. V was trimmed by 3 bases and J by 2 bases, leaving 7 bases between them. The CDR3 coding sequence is TGTGCCAGCAGCCAGGACAGAAACACTGAAGCTTTCTTT. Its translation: CASSQDRNTEAFF.

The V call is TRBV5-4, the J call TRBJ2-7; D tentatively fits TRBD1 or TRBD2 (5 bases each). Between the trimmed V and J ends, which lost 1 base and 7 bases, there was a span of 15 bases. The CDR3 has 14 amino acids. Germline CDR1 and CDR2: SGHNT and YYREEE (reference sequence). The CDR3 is CASSLIRASGEQYV. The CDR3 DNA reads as TGTGCCAGCAGCTTGATCAGGGCCTCGGGGGAGCAGTACGTC.

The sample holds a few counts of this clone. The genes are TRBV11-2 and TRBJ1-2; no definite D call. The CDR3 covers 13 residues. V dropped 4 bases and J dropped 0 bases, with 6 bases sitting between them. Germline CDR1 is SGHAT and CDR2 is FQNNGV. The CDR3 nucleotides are TGTGCCAGCAGCTCGCCTACTAACTATGGCTACACCTTC. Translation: CASSSPTNYGYTF.

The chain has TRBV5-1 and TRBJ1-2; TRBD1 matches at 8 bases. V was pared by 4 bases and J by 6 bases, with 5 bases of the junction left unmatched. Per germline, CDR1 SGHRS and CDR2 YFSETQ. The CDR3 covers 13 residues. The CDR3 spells CASSRTGNDGYTF. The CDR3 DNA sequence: TGCGCCAGCAGCCGGACAGGGAATGATGGCTACACCTTC.

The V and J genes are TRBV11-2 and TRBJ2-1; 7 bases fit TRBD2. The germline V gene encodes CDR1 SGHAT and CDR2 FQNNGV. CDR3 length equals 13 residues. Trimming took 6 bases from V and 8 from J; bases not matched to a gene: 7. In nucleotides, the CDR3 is TGTGCCAGCAGGGTGGCGGGAGCAGATGAGCAGTTCTTC. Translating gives CASRVAGADEQFF.

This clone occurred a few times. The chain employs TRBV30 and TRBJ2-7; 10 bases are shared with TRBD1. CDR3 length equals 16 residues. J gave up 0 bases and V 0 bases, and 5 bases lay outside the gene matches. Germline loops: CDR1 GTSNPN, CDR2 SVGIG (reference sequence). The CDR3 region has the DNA TGTGCCTGGAGTGTTGCGGGACAGGGGAGCTCCTACGAGCAGTACTTC. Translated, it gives CAWSVAGQGSSYEQYF.

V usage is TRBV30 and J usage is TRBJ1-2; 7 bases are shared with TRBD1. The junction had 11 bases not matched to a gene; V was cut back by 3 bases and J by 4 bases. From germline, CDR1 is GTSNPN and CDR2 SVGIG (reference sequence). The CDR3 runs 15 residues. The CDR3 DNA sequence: TGTGCCTGGAGCAATTACAGGGGTCGGGGCTATGGCTACACCTTC. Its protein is CAWSNYRGRGYGYTF.

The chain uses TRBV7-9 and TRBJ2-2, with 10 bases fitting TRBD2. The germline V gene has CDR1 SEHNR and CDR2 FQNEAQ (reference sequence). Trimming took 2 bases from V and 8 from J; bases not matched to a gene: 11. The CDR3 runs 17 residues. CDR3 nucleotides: TGTGCCAGCAGCTTATCCGGACTAGCGGCTTTAGCTGGGGAGCTGTTTTTT. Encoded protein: CASSLSGLAALAGELFF.

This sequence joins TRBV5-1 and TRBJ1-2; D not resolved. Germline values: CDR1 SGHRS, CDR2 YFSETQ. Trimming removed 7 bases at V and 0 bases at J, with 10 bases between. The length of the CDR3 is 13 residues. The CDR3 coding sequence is TGCGCCAGCCGGGAGACTACTAACTATGGCTACACCTTC. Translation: CASRETTNYGYTF. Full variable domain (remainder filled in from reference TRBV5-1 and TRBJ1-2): KAGVTQTPRYLIKTRGQQVTLSCSPISGHRSVSWYQQTPGQGLQFLFEYFSETQRNKGNFPGRFSGRQFSNSRSEMNVSTLELGDSALYLCASRETTNYGYTFGSGTRLTVV.

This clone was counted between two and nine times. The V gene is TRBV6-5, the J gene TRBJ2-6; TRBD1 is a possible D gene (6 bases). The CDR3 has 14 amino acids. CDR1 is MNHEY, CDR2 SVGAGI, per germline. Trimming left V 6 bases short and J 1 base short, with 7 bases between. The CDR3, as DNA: TGTGCCAGCAGCACAGGGTCTGGGGCCAACGTCCTGACTTTC. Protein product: CASSTGSGANVLTF.

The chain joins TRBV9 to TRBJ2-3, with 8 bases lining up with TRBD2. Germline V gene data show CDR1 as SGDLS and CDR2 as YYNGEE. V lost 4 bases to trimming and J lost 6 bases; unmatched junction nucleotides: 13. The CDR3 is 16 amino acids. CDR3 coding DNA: TGTGCCAGCAGCCTCGGGAGCTCGGGAGGGCTGGATACGCAGTATTTT. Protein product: CASSLGSSGGLDTQYF. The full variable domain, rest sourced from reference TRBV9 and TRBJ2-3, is DSGVTQTPKHLITATGQRVTLRCSPRSGDLSVYWYQQSLDQGLQFLIQYYNGEERAKGNILERFSAQQFPDLHSELNLSSLELGDSALYFCASSLGSSGGLDTQYFGPGTRLTVL.

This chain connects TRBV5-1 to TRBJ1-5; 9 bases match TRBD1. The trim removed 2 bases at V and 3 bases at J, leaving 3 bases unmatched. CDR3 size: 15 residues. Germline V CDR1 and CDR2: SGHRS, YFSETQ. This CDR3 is CASSFGQGINQPQHF. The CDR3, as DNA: TGCGCCAGCAGCTTCGGACAGGGGATCAATCAGCCCCAGCATTTT.

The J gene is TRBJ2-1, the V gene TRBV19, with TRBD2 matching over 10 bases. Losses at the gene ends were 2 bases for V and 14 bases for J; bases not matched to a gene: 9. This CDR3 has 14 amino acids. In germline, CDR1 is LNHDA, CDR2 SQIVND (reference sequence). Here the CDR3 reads CASSITLAGAPEFF. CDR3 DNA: TGTGCCAGTAGTATAACCCTAGCGGGAGCCCCGGAGTTCTTC.

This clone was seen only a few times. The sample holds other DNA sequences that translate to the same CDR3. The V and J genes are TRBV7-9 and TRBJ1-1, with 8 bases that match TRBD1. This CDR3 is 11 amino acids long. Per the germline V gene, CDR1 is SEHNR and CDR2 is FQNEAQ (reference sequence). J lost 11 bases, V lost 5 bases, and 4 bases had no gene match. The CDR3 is CASSPGQEAFF. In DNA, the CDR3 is TGTGCCAGCAGCCCGGGACAGGAGGCTTTCTTT.

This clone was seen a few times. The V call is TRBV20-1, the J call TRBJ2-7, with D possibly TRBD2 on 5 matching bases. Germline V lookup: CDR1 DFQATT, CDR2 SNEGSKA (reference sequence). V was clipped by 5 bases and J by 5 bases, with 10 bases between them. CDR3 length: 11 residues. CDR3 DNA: TGCAGTGCTTTCACTAGAAACGAGCAGTACTTC. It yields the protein CSAFTRNEQYF.

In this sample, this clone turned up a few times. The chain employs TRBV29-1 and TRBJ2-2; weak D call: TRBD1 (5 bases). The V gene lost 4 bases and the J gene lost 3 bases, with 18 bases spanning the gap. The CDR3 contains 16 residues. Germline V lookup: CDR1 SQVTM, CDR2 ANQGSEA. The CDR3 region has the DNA TGCAGCGTTGGGCAGGCCTCCCCAGGGTACACCGGGGAGCTGTTTTTT. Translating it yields CSVGQASPGYTGELFF.

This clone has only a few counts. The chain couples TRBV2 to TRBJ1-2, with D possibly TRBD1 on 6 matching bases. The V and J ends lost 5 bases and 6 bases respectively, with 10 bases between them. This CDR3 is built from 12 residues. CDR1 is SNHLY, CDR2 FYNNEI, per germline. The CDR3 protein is CASSQTGNGYTF. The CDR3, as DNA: TGTGCCAGCAGTCAAACAGGGAATGGCTACACCTTC.

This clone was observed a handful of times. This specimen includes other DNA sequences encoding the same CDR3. CDR3 amino acids: CASSGETQYF. The CDR3 DNA reads TGCGCCAGCTCGGGGGAGACCCAGTACTTC. The chain carries TRBV5-1 and TRBJ2-5; maybe TRBD2 (5 bases). The V gene's germline CDR1 is SGHRS and CDR2 YFSETQ. The CDR3 is 10 amino acids. The V end was cut by 7 bases, the J end by 5 bases, with 6 bases between.

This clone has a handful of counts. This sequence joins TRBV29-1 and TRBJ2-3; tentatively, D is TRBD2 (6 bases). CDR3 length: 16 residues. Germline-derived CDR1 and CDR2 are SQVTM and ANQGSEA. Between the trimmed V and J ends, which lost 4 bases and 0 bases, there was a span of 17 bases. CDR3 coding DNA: TGCAGCGTTGTTGACGCTCTTGCGGGAAGCACAGATACGCAGTATTTT. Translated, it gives CSVVDALAGSTDTQYF.

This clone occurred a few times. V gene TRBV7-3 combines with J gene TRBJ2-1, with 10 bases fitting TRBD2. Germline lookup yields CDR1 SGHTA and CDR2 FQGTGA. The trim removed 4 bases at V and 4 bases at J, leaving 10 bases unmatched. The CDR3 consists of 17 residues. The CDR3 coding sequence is TGTGCCAGCAGCTGGGCCTTGCGGACTAGCGGTTACAATGAGCAGTTCTTC. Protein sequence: CASSWALRTSGYNEQFF.

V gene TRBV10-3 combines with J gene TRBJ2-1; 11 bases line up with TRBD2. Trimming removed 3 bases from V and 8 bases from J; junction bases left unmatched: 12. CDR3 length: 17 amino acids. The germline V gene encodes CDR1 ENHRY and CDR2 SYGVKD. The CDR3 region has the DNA TGTGCCATCAGTGAACCAAATCTAGCGGGAGGTCGGGATGAGCAGTTCTTC. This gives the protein CAISEPNLAGGRDEQFF.

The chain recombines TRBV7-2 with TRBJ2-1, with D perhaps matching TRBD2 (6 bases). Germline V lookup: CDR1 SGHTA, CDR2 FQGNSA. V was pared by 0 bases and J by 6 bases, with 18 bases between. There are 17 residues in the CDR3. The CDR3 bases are TGTGCCAGCAGCTTAGCGATGACTAGTCTCCCCTCCAATGAGCAGTTCTTC. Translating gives CASSLAMTSLPSNEQFF.

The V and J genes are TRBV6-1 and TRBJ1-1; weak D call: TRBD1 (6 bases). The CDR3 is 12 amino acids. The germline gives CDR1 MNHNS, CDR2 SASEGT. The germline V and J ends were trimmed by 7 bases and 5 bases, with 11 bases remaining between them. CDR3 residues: CASTRGRTEAFF. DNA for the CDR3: TGTGCCAGCACCAGGGGAAGGACTGAAGCTTTCTTT.

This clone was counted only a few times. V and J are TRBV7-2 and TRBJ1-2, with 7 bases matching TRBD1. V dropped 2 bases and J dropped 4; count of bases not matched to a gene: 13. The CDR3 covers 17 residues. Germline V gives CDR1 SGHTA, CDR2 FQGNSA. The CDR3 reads CASSLTPTGTAGYGYTF. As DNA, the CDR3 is TGTGCCAGCAGCTTAACACCTACCGGGACAGCAGGCTATGGCTACACCTTC.

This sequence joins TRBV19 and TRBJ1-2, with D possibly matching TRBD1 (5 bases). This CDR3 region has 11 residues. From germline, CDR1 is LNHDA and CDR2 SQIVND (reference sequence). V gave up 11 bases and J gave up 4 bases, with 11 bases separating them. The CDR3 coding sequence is TGTGCCGGCCAAACAGGCTATGGCTACACCTTC. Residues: CAGQTGYGYTF. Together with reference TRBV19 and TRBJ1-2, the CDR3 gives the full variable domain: DGGITQSPKYLFRKEGQNVTLSCEQNLNHDAMYWYRQDPGQGLRLIYYSQIVNDFQKGDIAEGYSVSREKKESFPLTVTSAQKNPTAFYLCAGQTGYGYTFGSGTRLTVV.